This TCR beta chain was sequenced during a study of T cells in Graves' hyperthyroidism and ophthalmopathy. This clonotype was seen ten or more times. V was shortened by 3 bases and J by 6 bases, with 25 bases between the two germline ends. The CDR3 runs to 18 residues. Germline V CDR1 and CDR2: KGHDR, SFDVKD. TCR beta CDR3 regions were amplified from RNA. Carried out on the TCR CDR3, a first-round RT-PCR used the HTBI primer set. In TCRdb, the multiplex PCR reads were re-called with MiXCR into one record per CDR3 protein. The repertoire includes hundreds of thousands of distinct CDR3 sequences, over 12% of them detected once, and around 4.5% sits in the top ten.

The rearrangement joins TRBV24-1 to TRBJ1-2; TRBD1 is a possible D gene (5 bases). The clonotype was recovered from a woman in her forties with Graves' ophthalmopathy. The sequenced sample consisted of blood. The CDR3 spells CATSDAPGEFGRGHGYTF. The CDR3 DNA is TGTGCCACCAGTGATGCCCCTGGGGAATTTGGAAGGGGCCATGGCTACACCTTC.